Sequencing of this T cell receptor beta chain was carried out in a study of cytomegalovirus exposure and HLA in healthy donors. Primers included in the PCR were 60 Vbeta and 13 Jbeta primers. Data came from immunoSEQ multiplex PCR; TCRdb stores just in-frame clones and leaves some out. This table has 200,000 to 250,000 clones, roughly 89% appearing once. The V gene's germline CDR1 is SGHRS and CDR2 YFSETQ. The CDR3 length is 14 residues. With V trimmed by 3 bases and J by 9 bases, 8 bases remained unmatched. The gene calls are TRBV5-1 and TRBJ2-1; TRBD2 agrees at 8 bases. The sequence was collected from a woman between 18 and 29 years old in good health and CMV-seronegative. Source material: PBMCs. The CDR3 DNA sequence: TGCGCCAGCAGCTCGTCGGGGGGGCCGAGTGAGCAGTTCTTC. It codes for CASSSSGGPSEQFF.